These 16 T cell receptor beta chains were all obtained from the same sample, sequenced in a study of shared clonotypes between healthy human individuals. Assay: immunoSEQ multiplex PCR; the TCRdb copy retains only in-frame clones and omits some. The data hold 600,000 to 750,000 clones, with roughly 87% observed a single time. The sequenced sample consisted of memory CD8+ T cells from PBMCs. Subset given: CD45RO+ cells pooled with CCR7-negative TemRA cells. Receptors were obtained from a man younger than 30 in good health. Some clones in this sample may be carry-over from other donors' samples.

The rearrangement joins TRBV7-9 to TRBJ2-1, with D tentatively TRBD1 (6 bases). The ends were cut back, 0 bases at V and 7 bases at J, with 13 bases in the middle. Germline V gene data show CDR1 as SEHNR and CDR2 as FQNEAQ (reference sequence). This CDR3 has 15 residues. The CDR3 nucleotides are TGTGCCAGCAGCTTAGCTGTCGCAGGGGAGAATGAGCAGTTCTTC. Protein sequence: CASSLAVAGENEQFF.

The J gene is TRBJ1-2, the V gene TRBV6-1, with D perhaps matching TRBD1 (5 bases). The germline V gene encodes CDR1 MNHNS and CDR2 SASEGT. V shed 4 bases and J shed 10 bases, with 16 bases lying between them. The CDR3 runs 13 residues. The CDR3 sequence: CASSGRDLRAYTF. DNA for the CDR3: TGTGCCAGCAGTGGCCGGGACCTTCGTGCCTACACCTTC.

This chain links TRBV6-5 with TRBJ2-2; 7 positions agree with TRBD2. CDR1 is MNHEY and CDR2 is SVGAGI in the germline V gene. The CDR3 is 15 residues long. Germline trimming cut 2 bases from V and 2 bases from J; bases unmatched to any gene: 2. CDR3: CASSYASGNTGELFF. The CDR3 DNA is TGTGCCAGCAGTTACGCTAGCGGAAACACCGGGGAGCTGTTTTTT.

V and J are TRBV2 and TRBJ2-1; possible D gene TRBD2, 6 bases. V lost 6 bases to trimming and J lost 7 bases, with 19 bases between them. The CDR3 sequence is 15 residues long. Germline CDR1 and CDR2: SNHLY and FYNNEI. The CDR3 coding sequence is TGTGCCAGCAGGGTACCGGGAGCACCGAGGAATGAGCAGTTCTTC. It encodes CASRVPGAPRNEQFF.

CDR3 DNA sequence: TGCGCCAGCAGCTTGGCCTCAGGACTAGCGGAAAGAGCCTACGAGCAGTACTTC. Protein: CASSLASGLAERAYEQYF. The chain combines TRBV5-1 with TRBJ2-7; 10 bases fit TRBD2. CDR1 SGHRS and CDR2 YFSETQ come from the germline V gene. V lost 0 bases, J lost 2 bases, and 11 bases stayed unmatched. The CDR3 runs 18 residues.

The chain links TRBV2 to TRBJ1-5; a possible D gene is TRBD1 (6 bases). The CDR3 spans 12 residues. Trimming cost V 10 bases and J 4 bases, with 11 bases left between them. CDR1 is SNHLY and CDR2 is FYNNEI in the germline V gene. The CDR3 DNA sequence: TGTGCCACTCGGACAGAGAATCAGCCCCAGCATTTT. This sequence encodes CATRTENQPQHF.

The chain uses TRBV28 and TRBJ2-7, with 10 bases matching TRBD2. J lost 5 bases, V lost 4 bases, and 2 bases had no gene match. CDR1 MDHEN and CDR2 SYDVKM come from the germline V gene. This CDR3 comprises 13 residues. CDR3 in DNA: TGTGCCAGCAGTTATACTAGCGGGAACGAGCAGTACTTC. Its translation is CASSYTSGNEQYF.

The chain carries TRBV19 and TRBJ2-5; tentatively, D is TRBD2 (5 bases). The V end was cut by 8 bases, the J end by 4 bases, with 11 bases between. In germline, CDR1 is LNHDA, CDR2 SQIVND (reference sequence). The CDR3 is made up of 12 amino acids. Here the CDR3 DNA reads TGTGCCAGTGGCGGACGGGGAGAGACCCAGTACTTC. The encoded protein is CASGGRGETQYF.

This sequence joins TRBV10-3 and TRBJ2-7, with 8 bases identical to TRBD1. This CDR3 has 13 amino acids. Germline V gene data show CDR1 as ENHRY and CDR2 as SYGVKD. V shed 10 bases, J shed 5 bases, and the junction held 10 bases outside the gene matches. CDR3 nucleotide sequence: TGTGCCACCAGCGACAGGGGCCCCGACGAGCAGTACTTC. Its translation: CATSDRGPDEQYF.

The gene calls are TRBV27 and TRBJ1-2, with no clear D. CDR1 MNHEY and CDR2 SMNVEV come from the germline V gene (reference sequence). V was trimmed by 6 bases and J by 3 bases, leaving 14 bases between them. CDR3 length: 14 residues. CDR3 bases: TGTGCCAGCAGGCCCGGGTCTTTATACTATGGCTACACCTTC. This translates into CASRPGSLYYGYTF.

Worth noting for this clone: This sample also contains other DNA sequences that code for the same CDR3. CDR3 sequence reads: CASSLVRNTEAFF. The CDR3 nucleotides read TGTGCCAGCAGTTTAGTACGGAACACTGAAGCTTTCTTT. The V gene is TRBV28, the J gene TRBJ1-1; D remains ambiguous. The germline CDR1 and CDR2 sequences are MDHEN and SYDVKM. V lost 2 bases to trimming and J lost 1 base, with 5 bases between them. The length of the CDR3 is 13 residues.

This clone was seen a single time. The chain employs TRBV4-3 and TRBJ2-7; no reliable D call. CDR3 length equals 15 residues. Trimming removed 0 bases from V and 4 bases from J, with 13 bases in between. Germline values: CDR1 LGHNA, CDR2 YSLEER. CDR3 region: CASSQDITAKYEQYF. DNA for the CDR3: TGCGCCAGCAGCCAAGATATAACCGCTAAATACGAGCAGTACTTC.

This chain uses TRBV7-3 with TRBJ2-2; the D call may be TRBD1 or TRBD2 (5 bases each). Trimming took off 2 bases at V and 7 bases at J, with 17 bases between the two ends. This CDR3 is 16 amino acids long. In germline, CDR1 is SGHTA, CDR2 FQGTGA. The CDR3, as DNA: TGTGCCAGCAGCTTACTAGGCCTCACGAGGGGCGGGGAGCTGTTTTTT. Translated: CASSLLGLTRGGELFF.

The chain recombines TRBV7-8 with TRBJ1-1; a weak D match, TRBD1 (6 bases). V lost 3 bases to trimming and J lost 0 bases, with 20 bases between them. Germline V gives CDR1 SGHVS, CDR2 FQNEAQ. This CDR3 region has 18 residues. CDR3 residues: CASSFPTAGHSMNTEAFF. In nucleotides, the CDR3 is TGTGCCAGCAGCTTTCCAACTGCGGGACACTCGATGAACACTGAAGCTTTCTTT.

The rearrangement joins TRBV4-1 to TRBJ2-2, with 8 nucleotides matching TRBD2. CDR3 length: 17 residues. V lost 0 bases and J lost 4; bases outside the gene matches: 7. In germline, CDR1 is MGHRA, CDR2 YSYEKL. CDR3 amino acids: CASSQDSLAGSTGELFF. CDR3 DNA sequence: TGCGCCAGCAGCCAAGATAGTCTAGCGGGTAGCACCGGGGAGCTGTTTTTT.

The genes are TRBV5-5 and TRBJ1-1, with unresolved D. Trimming cost V 2 bases and J 1 base, with 9 bases left between them. This CDR3 is 14 amino acids long. Looked up from germline, CDR1 is SGHKS and CDR2 is YYEKEE (reference sequence). Written as DNA, the CDR3 is TGTGCCAGCAGCTTTCCCCAGAGGAACACTGAAGCTTTCTTT. This gives the protein CASSFPQRNTEAFF.